Below, one T cell receptor (beta chain) is given with its context. The CDR3 contains 15 residues. Per the germline V gene, CDR1 is LGHNA and CDR2 is YSLEER. V dropped 2 bases and J dropped 0 bases, with 8 bases sitting between them. The data were produced by immunoSEQ multiplex PCR, yet TCRdb's version contains in-frame clones alone and is incomplete. Of hundreds of thousands of clones listed, around nine tenths are singletons. The data belong to a study of blood T cell repertoires in COVID-19. Study at large: Samples of COVID-19 (acute and convalescent) were obtained from the United States, Italy and Spain. PBMCs, B-cell-depleted T cells, or T cells provided the cDNA or gDNA that made up the material.

Living in under 30 US areas, the participants were between roughly 18 and 90 years of age. Donors were grouped by their self-reported clinical history. The sequence was collected from a woman in her thirties or forties who had recovered from COVID-19. The sequenced sample consisted of PBMCs or T cells enriched from blood (not recorded which). The V and J genes are TRBV4-3 and TRBJ1-5; no definite D call. The CDR3 DNA is TGCGCCAGCAGCCAAAAATTTTATAGCAATCAGCCCCAGCATTTT. It yields the protein CASSQKFYSNQPQHF.